This T cell receptor beta chain was identified in a study of molecular identifiers for immune sequencing clone quantification. The wider study: Within a replicate experiment, RNA obtained from either about 21,000 or 97,000 naive CD8 cells was divided into five aliquots, and four of those aliquots were then sequenced.

The CDR3 sequence is 22 residues long. Trimming removed 0 bases from V and 2 bases from J; junction bases left unmatched: 18. Germline V gives CDR1 PRHDT, CDR2 FYEKMQ (reference sequence). TCRdb itself ran the PCR reads through MiXCR, one entry per CDR3 protein. The sample yields nearly 650,000 distinct CDR3 sequences, about 25% seen once. The rearrangement uses TRBV13 and TRBJ2-3; 12 positions agree with TRBD2. This clonotype was obtained from a human donor in good health. Some libraries in this study had Jurkat cell RNA spiked in. Sequenced sample: naive CD8+ T cells from blood, with Jurkat cell RNA spiked in. Subset meaning: FACS-sorted CD8+CD4-CCR7+CD45RA+ naive T cells. CDR3 protein: CASSLGVLTTSGRREATDTQYF. CDR3 DNA: TGTGCCAGCAGCTTAGGTGTGTTGACAACTAGCGGGAGGCGGGAAGCCACAGATACGCAGTATTTT.